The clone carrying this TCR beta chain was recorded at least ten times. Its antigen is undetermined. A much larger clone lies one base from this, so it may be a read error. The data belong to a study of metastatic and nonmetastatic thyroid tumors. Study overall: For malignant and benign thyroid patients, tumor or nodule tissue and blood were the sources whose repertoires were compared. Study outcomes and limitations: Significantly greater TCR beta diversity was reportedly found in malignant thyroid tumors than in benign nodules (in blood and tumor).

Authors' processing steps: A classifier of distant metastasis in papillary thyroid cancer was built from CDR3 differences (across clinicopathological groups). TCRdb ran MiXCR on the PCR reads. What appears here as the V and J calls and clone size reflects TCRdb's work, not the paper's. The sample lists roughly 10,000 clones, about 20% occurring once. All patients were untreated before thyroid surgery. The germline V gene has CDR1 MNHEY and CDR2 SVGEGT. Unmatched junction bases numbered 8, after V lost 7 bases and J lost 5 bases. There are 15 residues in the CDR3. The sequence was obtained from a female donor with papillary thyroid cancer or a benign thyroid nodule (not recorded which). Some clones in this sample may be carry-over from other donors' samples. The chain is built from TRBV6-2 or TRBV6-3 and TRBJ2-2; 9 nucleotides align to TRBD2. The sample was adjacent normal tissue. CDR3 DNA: TGTGCCAGCACCAGCGGGGGGACGGGTACCGGGGAGCTGTTTTTT. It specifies CASTSGGTGTGELFF.